The clone carrying this T cell receptor (beta chain) came up once. In the study's own analysis: Quantification of nucleated cells was approximated via reference gene primer amplification. Libraries were prepared by immunoSEQ multiplex PCR; TCRdb keeps only in-frame clonotypes and omits some of them. The V and J calls and the clone size are those of that table, but D and trimming were determined from the DNA. The data hold 110,000 or so clones, with about four fifths observed a single time. This sample was taken from a study of blood T cell repertoires in COVID-19. Study information: Sites across the United States, Italy and Spain contributed samples from acute and convalescent COVID-19. The analysed material was cDNA or gDNA that came from T cells, B-cell-depleted T cells, or PBMCs.

CDR3 length: 15 residues. The V end was cut by 7 bases, the J end by 1 base, with 14 bases between. Germline V CDR1 and CDR2: MDHEN, SYDVKM. Material: peripheral blood. The V call is TRBV28, the J call TRBJ1-5; D may be TRBD1 (5 bases). This sequence originates from a woman in her 70s with acute or convalescent COVID-19. CDR3 region: CASNGGGSSNQPQHF. In DNA, the CDR3 is TGTGCCAGCAATGGGGGGGGGTCCAGCAATCAGCCCCAGCATTTT.